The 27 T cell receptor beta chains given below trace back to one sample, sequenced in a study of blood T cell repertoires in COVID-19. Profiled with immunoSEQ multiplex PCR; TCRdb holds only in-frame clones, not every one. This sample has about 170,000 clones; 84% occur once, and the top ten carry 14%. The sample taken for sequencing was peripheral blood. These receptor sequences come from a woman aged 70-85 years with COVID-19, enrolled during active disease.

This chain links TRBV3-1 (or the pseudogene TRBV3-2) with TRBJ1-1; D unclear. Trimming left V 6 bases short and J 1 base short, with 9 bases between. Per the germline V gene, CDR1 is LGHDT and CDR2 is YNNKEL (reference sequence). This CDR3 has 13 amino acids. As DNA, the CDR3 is TGTGCCAGCAGTCCACATGCGAACACTGAAGCTTTCTTT. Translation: CASSPHANTEAFF.

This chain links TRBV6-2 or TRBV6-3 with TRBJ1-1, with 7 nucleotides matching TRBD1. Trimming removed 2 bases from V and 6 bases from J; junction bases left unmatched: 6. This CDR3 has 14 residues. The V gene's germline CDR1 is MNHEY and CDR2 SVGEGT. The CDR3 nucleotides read TGTGCCAGCAGTTACATGACAGGGATGCCTGAAGCTTTCTTT. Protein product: CASSYMTGMPEAFF.

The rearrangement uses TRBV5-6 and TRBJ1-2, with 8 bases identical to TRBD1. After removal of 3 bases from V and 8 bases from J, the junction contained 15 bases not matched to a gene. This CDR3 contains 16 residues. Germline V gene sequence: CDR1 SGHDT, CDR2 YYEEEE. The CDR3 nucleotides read TGTGCCAGCAGCTCACCCAGGAACGACAGGGGATACGGCTACACCTTC. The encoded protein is CASSSPRNDRGYGYTF.

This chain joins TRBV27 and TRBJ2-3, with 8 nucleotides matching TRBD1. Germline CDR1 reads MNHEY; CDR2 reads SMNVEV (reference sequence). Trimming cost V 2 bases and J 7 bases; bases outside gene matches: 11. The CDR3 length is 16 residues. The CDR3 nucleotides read TGTGCCAGCAGTTTAGGGCCCGGACAGGGTAAATATACGCAGTATTTT. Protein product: CASSLGPGQGKYTQYF.

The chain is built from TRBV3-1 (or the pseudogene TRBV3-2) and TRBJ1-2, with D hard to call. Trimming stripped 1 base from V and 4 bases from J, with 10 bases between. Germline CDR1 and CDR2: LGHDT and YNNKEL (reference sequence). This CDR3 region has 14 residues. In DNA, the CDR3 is TGTGCCAGCAGCCAAGCGGGGTACCTCTATGGCTACACCTTC. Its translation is CASSQAGYLYGYTF.

CDR3 nucleotides: TGTGCCTGGACAGGGGATAATTCACCCCTCCACTTT. The encoded protein is CAWTGDNSPLHF. The chain is built from TRBV30 and TRBJ1-6; TRBD1 is a possible D gene (6 bases). V shed 4 bases and J shed 5 bases, with 6 bases lying between them. Germline CDR1 reads GTSNPN; CDR2 reads SVGIG (reference sequence). The CDR3 sequence is 12 residues long.

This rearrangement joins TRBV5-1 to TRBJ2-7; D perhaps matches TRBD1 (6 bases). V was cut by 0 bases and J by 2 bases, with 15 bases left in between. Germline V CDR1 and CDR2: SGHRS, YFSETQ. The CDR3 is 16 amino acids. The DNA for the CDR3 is TGCGCCAGCAGCTTGGAGGCCATGGACAGAGCCTACGAGCAGTACTTC. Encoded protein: CASSLEAMDRAYEQYF.

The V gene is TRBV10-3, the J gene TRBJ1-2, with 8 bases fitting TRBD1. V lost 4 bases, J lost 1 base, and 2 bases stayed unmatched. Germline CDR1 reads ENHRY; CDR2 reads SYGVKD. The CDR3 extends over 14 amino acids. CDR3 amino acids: CAISVDRGNYGYTF. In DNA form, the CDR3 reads TGTGCCATCAGTGTCGACAGGGGTAACTATGGCTACACCTTC.

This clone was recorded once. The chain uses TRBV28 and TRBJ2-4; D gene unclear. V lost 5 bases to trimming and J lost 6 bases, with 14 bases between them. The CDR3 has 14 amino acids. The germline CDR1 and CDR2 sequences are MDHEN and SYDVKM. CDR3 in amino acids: CASSHGLDLNIQYF. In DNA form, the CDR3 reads TGTGCCAGCAGTCATGGGCTTGACCTAAACATTCAGTACTTC.

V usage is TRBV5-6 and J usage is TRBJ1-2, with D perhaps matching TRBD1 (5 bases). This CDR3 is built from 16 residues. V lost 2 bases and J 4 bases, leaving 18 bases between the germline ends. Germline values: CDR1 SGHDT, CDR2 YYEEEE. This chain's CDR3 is CASSFPRSGVPYGYTF. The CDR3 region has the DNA TGTGCCAGCAGCTTTCCCCGGTCGGGGGTTCCCTATGGCTACACCTTC. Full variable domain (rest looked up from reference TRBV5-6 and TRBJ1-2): DAGVTQSPTHLIKTRGQQVTLRCSPKSGHDTVSWYQQALGQGPQFIFQYYEEEERQRGNFPDRFSGHQFPNYSSELNVNALLLGDSALYLCASSFPRSGVPYGYTFGSGTRLTVV.

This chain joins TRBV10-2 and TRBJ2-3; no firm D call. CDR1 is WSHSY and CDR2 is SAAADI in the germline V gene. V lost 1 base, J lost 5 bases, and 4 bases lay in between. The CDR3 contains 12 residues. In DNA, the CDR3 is TGCGCCAGCAGTGAGTTCCAAGATACGCAGTATTTT. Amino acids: CASSEFQDTQYF.

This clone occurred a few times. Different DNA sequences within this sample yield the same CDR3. DNA of the CDR3: TGTGCCAGCAGCTTGACAGGGGATCAGCCCCAGCATTTT. Amino acids: CASSLTGDQPQHF. The chain recombines TRBV7-8 with TRBJ1-5, with TRBD1 matching over 8 bases. CDR1 is SGHVS and CDR2 is FQNEAQ in the germline V gene. This CDR3 is 13 amino acids long. The junction had 0 bases not matched to a gene; V was cut back by 3 bases and J by 5 bases.

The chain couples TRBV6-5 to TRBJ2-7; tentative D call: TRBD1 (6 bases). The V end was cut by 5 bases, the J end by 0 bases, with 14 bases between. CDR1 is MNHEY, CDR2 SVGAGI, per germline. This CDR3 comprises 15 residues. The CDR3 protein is CASSPEAGASYEQYF. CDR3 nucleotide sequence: TGTGCCAGCAGTCCCGAAGCAGGGGCCTCCTACGAGCAGTACTTC.

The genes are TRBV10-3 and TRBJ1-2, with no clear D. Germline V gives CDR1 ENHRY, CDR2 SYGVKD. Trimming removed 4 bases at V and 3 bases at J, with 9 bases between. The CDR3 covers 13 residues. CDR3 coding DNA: TGTGCCATCAGTGCCAACGGAGACTATGGCTACACCTTC. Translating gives CAISANGDYGYTF.

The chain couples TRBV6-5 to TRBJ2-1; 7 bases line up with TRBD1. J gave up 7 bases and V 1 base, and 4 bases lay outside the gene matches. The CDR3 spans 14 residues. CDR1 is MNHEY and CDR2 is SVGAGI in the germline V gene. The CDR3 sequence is CASSYYDRANEQFF. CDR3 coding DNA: TGTGCCAGCAGTTACTATGACAGGGCGAATGAGCAGTTCTTC.

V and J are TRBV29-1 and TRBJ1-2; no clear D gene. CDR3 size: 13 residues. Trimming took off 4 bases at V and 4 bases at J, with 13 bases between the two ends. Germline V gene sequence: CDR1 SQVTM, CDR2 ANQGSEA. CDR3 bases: TGCAGCGTTGTAACGAGGGCGGGCTATGGCTACACCTTC. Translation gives CSVVTRAGYGYTF. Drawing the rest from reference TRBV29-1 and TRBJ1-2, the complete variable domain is SAVISQKPSRDICQRGTSLTIQCQVDSQVTMMFWYRQQPGQSLTLIATANQGSEATYESGFVIDKFPISRPNLTFSTLTVSNMSPEDSSIYLCSVVTRAGYGYTFGSGTRLTVV.

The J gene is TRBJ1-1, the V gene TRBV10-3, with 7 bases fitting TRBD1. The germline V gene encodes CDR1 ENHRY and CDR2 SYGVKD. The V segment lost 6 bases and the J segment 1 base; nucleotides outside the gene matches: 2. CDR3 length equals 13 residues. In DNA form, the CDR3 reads TGTGCCATCAGACGGACAGGGAACACTGAAGCTTTCTTT. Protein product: CAIRRTGNTEAFF.

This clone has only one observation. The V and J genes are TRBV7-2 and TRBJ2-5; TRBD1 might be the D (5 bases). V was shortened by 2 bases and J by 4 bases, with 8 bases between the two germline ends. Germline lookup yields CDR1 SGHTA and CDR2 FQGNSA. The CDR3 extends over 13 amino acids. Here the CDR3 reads CASSLMQGETQYF. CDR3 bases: TGTGCCAGCAGCTTAATGCAGGGAGAGACCCAGTACTTC.

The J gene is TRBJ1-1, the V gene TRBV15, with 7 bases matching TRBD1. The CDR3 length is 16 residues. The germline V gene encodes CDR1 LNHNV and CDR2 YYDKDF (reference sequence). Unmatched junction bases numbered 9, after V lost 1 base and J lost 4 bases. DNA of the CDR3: TGTGCCACCAGCAGAGGGGACACTCAGGGGGGCACTGAAGCTTTCTTT. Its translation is CATSRGDTQGGTEAFF.

The CDR3 sequence: CASSLGQLYSPLHF. The DNA for the CDR3 is TGTGCCAGCAGCTTGGGACAGCTTTATTCACCCCTCCACTTT. This sequence joins TRBV5-6 and TRBJ1-6; possible D gene TRBD1, 5 bases. Germline CDR1 is SGHDT and CDR2 is YYEEEE. The CDR3 extends over 14 amino acids. The V end lost 0 bases, the J end lost 8 bases, and 9 bases lay between the germline ends. Combining the CDR3 with reference TRBV5-6 and TRBJ1-6 gives the whole variable domain DAGVTQSPTHLIKTRGQQVTLRCSPKSGHDTVSWYQQALGQGPQFIFQYYEEEERQRGNFPDRFSGHQFPNYSSELNVNALLLGDSALYLCASSLGQLYSPLHFGNGTRLTVT.

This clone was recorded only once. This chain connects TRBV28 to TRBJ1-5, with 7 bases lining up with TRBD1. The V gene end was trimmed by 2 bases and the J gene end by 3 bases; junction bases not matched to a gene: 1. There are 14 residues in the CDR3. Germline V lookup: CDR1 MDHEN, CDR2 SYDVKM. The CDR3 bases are TGTGCCAGCAGTTTAGGACAGGTCAATCAGCCCCAGCATTTT. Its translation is CASSLGQVNQPQHF. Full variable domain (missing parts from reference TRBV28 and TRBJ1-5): DVKVTQSSRYLVKRTGEKVFLECVQDMDHENMFWYRQDPGLGLRLIYFSYDVKMKEKGDIPEGYSVSREKKERFSLILESASTNQTSMYLCASSLGQVNQPQHFGDGTRLSIL.

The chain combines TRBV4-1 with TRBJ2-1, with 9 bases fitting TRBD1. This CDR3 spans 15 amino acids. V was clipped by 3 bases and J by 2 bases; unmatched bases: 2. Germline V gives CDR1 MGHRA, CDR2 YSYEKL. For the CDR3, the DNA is TGCGCCAGCAGCCAGGACAGGGGCCCCTACAATGAGCAGTTCTTC. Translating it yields CASSQDRGPYNEQFF.

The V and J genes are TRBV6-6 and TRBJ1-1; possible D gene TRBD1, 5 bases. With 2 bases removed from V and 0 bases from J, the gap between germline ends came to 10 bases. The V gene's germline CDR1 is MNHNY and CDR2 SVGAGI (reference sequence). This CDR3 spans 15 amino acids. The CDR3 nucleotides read TGTGCCAGCAGTTACGTTTGGGGCATGAACACTGAAGCTTTCTTT. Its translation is CASSYVWGMNTEAFF.

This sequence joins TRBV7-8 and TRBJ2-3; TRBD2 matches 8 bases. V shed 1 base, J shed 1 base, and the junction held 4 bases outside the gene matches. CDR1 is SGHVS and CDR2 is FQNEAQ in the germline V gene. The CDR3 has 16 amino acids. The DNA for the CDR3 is TGTGCCAGCAGCTTAGAGATACTAGCGGGCACAGATACGCAGTATTTT. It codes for CASSLEILAGTDTQYF.

The CDR3 reads CASRLTGLSNTEAFF. The CDR3 DNA reads as TGTGCCAGCAGGCTTACGGGACTCTCGAACACTGAAGCTTTCTTT. The chain employs TRBV7-2 and TRBJ1-1; D perhaps matches TRBD1 (5 bases). V gave up 6 bases and J gave up 1 base, with 15 bases separating them. CDR3 length: 15 residues. CDR1 is SGHTA and CDR2 is FQGNSA in the germline V gene. Looking up the rest from reference TRBV7-2 and TRBJ1-1 gives the full variable domain: GAGVSQSPSNKVTEKGKDVELRCDPISGHTALYWYRQSLGQGLEFLIYFQGNSAPDKSGLPSDRFSAERTGGSVSTLTIQRTQQEDSAVYLCASRLTGLSNTEAFFGQGTRLTVV.

As DNA, the CDR3 is TGTGCCAGCAGCCCGGGTCCTCAAGAGACCCAGTACTTC. This encodes CASSPGPQETQYF. The rearrangement uses TRBV7-2 and TRBJ2-5; the D is unclear. Germline CDR1 reads SGHTA; CDR2 reads FQGNSA. The CDR3 spans 13 residues. Trimming removed 5 bases at V and 2 bases at J, with 9 bases between.

The CDR3 here is CATNSQRASSYEQYF. The CDR3 bases are TGTGCCACCAACTCGCAGCGGGCGAGCTCCTACGAGCAGTACTTC. The chain employs TRBV10-3 and TRBJ2-7, with D possibly TRBD2 on 6 matching bases. CDR1 and CDR2 (germline): ENHRY, SYGVKD. This CDR3 has 15 residues. The germline V and J ends were trimmed by 10 bases and 0 bases, with 19 bases remaining between them.